This T cell receptor (beta chain) was captured by sequencing in a study of regulatory T cells in long-lasting Graves disease. This clonotype occurred many times. This CDR3 spans 15 amino acids. The V end lost 3 bases, the J end lost 0 bases, and 12 bases lay between the germline ends. Germline assignment: CDR1 WSHSY and CDR2 SAAADI. Time point specified: persistent/refractory GD, antithyroid drugs over 5 years with positive TRAb. From RNA extracted from PBMCs, the TCR library was made. Into tubes containing EDTA, about 9 milliliters of peripheral blood were drawn. The TCR beta library used iRepertoire HTBI primers with Arm-PCR amplification of CDR3. Under the authors' procedure: Across the samples, identification revealed around 65 TRBV and about 15 TRBJ segments. TCRdb reprocessed the multiplex PCR reads via MiXCR and lists one record per CDR3 protein. The V and J calls follow TCRdb's processing rather than the paper's. The sample yields almost 350,000 distinct CDR3 sequences, around a fifth seen once.

The chain couples TRBV10-2 to TRBJ2-7; D is ambiguous. This TCR came from a female donor with Graves disease. The sequenced sample was peripheral blood mononuclear cells (PBMCs), obtained when the disease was refractory, from a patient treated with antithyroid drugs. DNA for the CDR3: TGCGCCAGCAGTGATCAGATCCGGGTCTCCTACGAGCAGTACTTC. It translates to CASSDQIRVSYEQYF.